The rows below give T cell receptor beta chains drawn from one sample of a study of beta chain features in type 1 diabetes. Some clones are missing from TCRdb's copy, which holds only in-frame ones; the method was immunoSEQ multiplex PCR. The top ten hold about 0.019% of the sample, which has a few hundred thousand clones, approximately 15% seen once. The material sequenced was naive CD4+ T cells from blood. Receptors were obtained from a woman younger than 30 in good health. The CDR3 runs from the conserved cysteine through the conserved F or W. A D gene is named only where the DNA matches it firmly. Rows give clone size only sometimes, using once, few, many, or a class for an expanded clone.

>TRBJ2-2|TRBV29-1|TRBD1|few
CSVTGTGNRELFF
TGCAGCGTGACCGGGACAGGTAATCGGGAGCTGTTTTTT
>TRBJ2-7|TRBV13|NA|few
CASSHTVPSYEQYF
TGTGCCAGCAGCCATACAGTGCCCTCCTACGAGCAGTACTTC
>TRBJ2-5|TRBV11-2|TRBD2|NA
CASSLVAGGGETQYF
TGTGCCAGCAGCTTAGTTGCGGGAGGGGGAGAGACCCAGTACTTC
>TRBJ2-5|TRBV7-2|TRBD1|few
CASSVNRGSETQYF
TGTGCCAGCAGCGTCAACAGGGGATCAGAGACCCAGTACTTC
>TRBJ1-2|TRBV5-1|NA|few
CASSQGPYGYTF
TGCGCCAGCAGCCAGGGCCCTTATGGCTACACCTTC
>TRBJ2-2|TRBV30|TRBD1|few
CAWSGPGTGVTGELFF
TGTGCCTGGAGTGGTCCCGGGACAGGGGTCACCGGGGAGCTGTTTTTT
>TRBJ2-7|TRBV27|NA|NA
CASSSGAGRSDEQYF
TGTGCCAGCAGTTCTGGGGCAGGGCGGTCTGACGAGCAGTACTTC
>TRBJ2-2|TRBV15|TRBD2|few
CATSKSGGTGELFF
TGTGCCACCTCAAAGTCGGGAGGGACCGGGGAGCTGTTTTTT
>TRBJ2-3|TRBV28|NA|NA
CASRGGPGMQYF
TGTGCCAGCAGGGGCGGACCAGGGATGCAGTATTTT
>TRBJ1-1|TRBV18|NA|NA
CASSPWIGGDTEAFF
TGTGCCAGCTCACCATGGATCGGCGGAGATACTGAAGCTTTCTTT
>TRBJ1-5|TRBV6-5|NA|NA
CASSLQGLGNQPQHF
TGTGCCAGCAGTTTACAGGGTCTCGGCAATCAGCCCCAGCATTTT
>TRBJ2-7|TRBV11-2|TRBD1|few
CASSLVGSTGGGEQYF
TGTGCCAGCAGCTTAGTGGGGTCAACAGGGGGCGGTGAGCAGTACTTC
>TRBJ2-1|TRBV29-1|TRBD2|few
CSVERAGTSGAYNEQFF
TGCAGCGTTGAGAGGGCGGGGACTAGCGGAGCCTACAATGAGCAGTTCTTC
>TRBJ1-1|TRBV18|TRBD1|few
CASSTQGAQGTEAFF
TGTGCCAGCTCAACACAGGGGGCGCAAGGCACTGAAGCTTTCTTT
>TRBJ2-5|TRBV29-1|NA|NA
CSPWRETQYF
TGCAGCCCCTGGAGAGAGACCCAGTACTTC
>TRBJ2-5|TRBV18|NA|few
CASSRTIAVQETQYF
TGTGCCAGCTCACGAACTATAGCGGTACAAGAGACCCAGTACTTC
>TRBJ2-1|TRBV30|NA|few
CAWRLLGDKSYNEQFF
TGTGCCTGGAGGTTATTGGGGGACAAATCCTACAATGAGCAGTTCTTC
>TRBJ2-3|TRBV6-6|TRBD1|few
CASRGTGVDTQYF
TGTGCCAGCAGAGGGACAGGGGTAGATACGCAGTATTTT
>TRBJ2-1|TRBV5-1|NA|NA
CASSRMTGSSYNEQFF
TGCGCCAGCAGCCGGATGACAGGAAGCTCCTACAATGAGCAGTTCTTC
>TRBJ1-5|TRBV23-1|NA|NA
CASSPHQGNSNQPQHF
TGCGCCAGCAGTCCGCACCAGGGAAATAGCAATCAGCCCCAGCATTTT
>TRBJ2-1|TRBV9|TRBD2|few
CASSKGGLAGHEQFF
TGTGCCAGCTCGAAAGGGGGACTAGCGGGGCATGAGCAGTTCTTC
>TRBJ2-1|TRBV18|NA|NA
CASSPRLSNEQFF
TGTGCCAGCTCACCCCGTCTATCCAATGAGCAGTTCTTC
>TRBJ2-2|TRBV6-1|NA|few
CASCLAVRNTGELFF
TGTGCCAGCTGTTTGGCGGTGAGGAACACCGGGGAGCTGTTTTTT
>TRBJ2-1|TRBV11-2|TRBD2|few
CASSRGRSNEQFF
TGTGCCAGCAGCCGCGGGAGATCGAATGAGCAGTTCTTC
>TRBJ2-3|TRBV19|NA|NA
CASTPGGAADTQYF
TGTGCCAGTACCCCTGGCGGGGCTGCAGATACGCAGTATTTT
>TRBJ2-5|TRBV5-1|NA|few
CASSPPGVGETQYF
TGCGCCAGCAGTCCCCCAGGCGTCGGAGAGACCCAGTACTTC
>TRBJ2-1|TRBV25-1|TRBD1|few
CASSEYIRGIENEQFF
TGTGCCAGCAGTGAATATATCAGGGGGATAGAGAATGAGCAGTTCTTC
>TRBJ2-3|TRBV7-2|TRBD2|few
CASSLASLGLAGDDGTQYF
TGTGCCAGCAGCTTAGCGTCCCTTGGACTAGCGGGAGACGACGGTACGCAGTATTTT
>TRBJ2-3|TRBV4-3|TRBD2|few
CASSQFSGGGGTDTQYF
TGCGCCAGCAGCCAATTTTCGGGGGGAGGAGGCACAGATACGCAGTATTTT
>TRBJ1-3|TRBV6-1|TRBD1|few
CASSAPGQLDTIYF
TGTGCCAGCAGCGCCCCGGGACAGTTGGACACCATATATTTT
>TRBJ1-2|TRBV28|NA|few
CASRTTGAQYYGYTF
TGTGCCAGCAGAACCACAGGCGCACAGTACTATGGCTACACCTTC
>TRBJ2-5|TRBV2|NA|NA
CARTQETQYF
TGTGCCAGGACACAAGAGACCCAGTACTTC
>TRBJ1-5|TRBV2|NA|NA
CASNAVNSNQPQHF
TGTGCCAGCAATGCGGTGAATAGCAATCAGCCCCAGCATTTT
>TRBJ2-5|TRBV18|NA|few
CASSPRARGGQETQYF
TGTGCCAGCTCACCACGAGCCCGCGGTGGACAAGAGACCCAGTACTTC
>TRBJ2-5|TRBV30|NA|NA
CAWSLIVGETQYF
TGTGCCTGGAGTCTGATCGTCGGGGAGACCCAGTACTTC
>TRBJ1-1|TRBV28|NA|NA
CASSLRSRRTFF
TGTGCCAGCAGTTTGCGGTCCCGAAGAACTTTCTTT
>TRBJ2-2|TRBV7-2|TRBD2|few
CASSLAGLAVPGELFF
TGTGCCAGCAGCTTAGCGGGACTAGCGGTTCCCGGGGAGCTGTTTTTT
>TRBJ2-7|TRBV5-6|TRBD1|NA
CASSIGTGKYEQYF
TGTGCCAGCAGCATCGGGACAGGGAAATACGAGCAGTACTTC
>TRBJ2-7|TRBV6-6|NA|few
CASSTPWGVDEQYF
TGTGCCAGCAGTACCCCTTGGGGAGTCGACGAGCAGTACTTC
>TRBJ1-4|TRBV30|NA|few
CAWRKRGLSEKLFF
TGTGCCTGGAGGAAAAGGGGGTTAAGTGAAAAACTGTTTTTT
>TRBJ1-4|TRBV18|TRBD1|few
CASSPDRYNEKLFF
TGTGCCAGCTCACCGGACAGGTATAATGAAAAACTGTTTTTT
>TRBJ2-7|TRBV4-3|TRBD2|NA
CASSQVLAGGSYEQYF
TGCGCCAGCAGCCAAGTGCTAGCGGGAGGGTCCTACGAGCAGTACTTC
>TRBJ2-2|TRBV7-9|NA|NA
CASSSPPGELFF
TGTGCCAGCAGCTCTCCCCCCGGGGAGCTGTTTTTT
>TRBJ2-2|TRBV7-9|TRBD1|few
CASSGGQGNTGELFF
TGTGCCAGCAGCGGGGGACAGGGAAACACCGGGGAGCTGTTTTTT
>TRBJ1-1|TRBV7-9|TRBD1|few
CASSAGQGAFF
TGTGCCAGCAGTGCCGGACAGGGAGCTTTCTTT
>TRBJ2-1|TRBV7-9|NA|NA
CASSLAPRYNEQFF
TGTGCCAGCAGCTTAGCTCCTCGGTACAATGAGCAGTTCTTC
>TRBJ2-7|TRBV9|NA|NA
CASSEGGLSYEQYF
TGTGCCAGCAGCGAGGGGGGGCTCTCCTACGAGCAGTACTTC
>TRBJ2-1|TRBV30|NA|NA
CAWSVLVSGVEQFF
TGTGCCTGGAGTGTCCTGGTTTCCGGGGTTGAGCAGTTCTTC
>TRBJ1-1|TRBV7-8|NA|NA
CASSLATGSTEAFF
TGTGCCAGCAGCTTAGCCACAGGAAGCACTGAAGCTTTCTTT
>TRBJ1-5|TRBV5-6|TRBD1|few
CASSLLDRGNQPQHF
TGTGCCAGCAGCCTTCTGGACAGGGGCAATCAGCCCCAGCATTTT
>TRBJ2-2|TRBV6-1|NA|NA
CATVGQRITGELFF
TGTGCCACGGTGGGGCAGCGCATCACCGGGGAGCTGTTTTTT
>TRBJ2-1|TRBV7-6|TRBD2|few
CASSLGLADFNEQFF
TGTGCCAGCAGCTTAGGACTAGCGGATTTCAATGAGCAGTTCTTC
>TRBJ2-1|TRBV29-1|TRBD1|NA
CSGDRDRSYNEQFF
TGCAGCGGGGACCGGGACAGATCCTACAATGAGCAGTTCTTC